Following are 28 T cell receptor beta chains from one sample sequenced in a study of blood T cell repertoires in COVID-19. Profiled with immunoSEQ multiplex PCR; TCRdb holds only in-frame clones, not every one. Of 200,000 to 250,000 clones in the sample, 84% were seen once. The specimen was peripheral blood. These TCRs come from a man over 45 with active or convalescent COVID-19.

The chain employs TRBV28 and TRBJ2-3; 7 bases are a match to TRBD2. Per germline, CDR1 MDHEN and CDR2 SYDVKM. Unmatched junction bases numbered 4, after V lost 6 bases and J lost 4 bases. This CDR3 is built from 13 residues. In DNA form, the CDR3 reads TGTGCCAGCAGCGGGGGGAGCTCAGATACGCAGTATTTT. Its protein is CASSGGSSDTQYF.

The chain recombines TRBV7-6 with TRBJ1-2; unclear D gene. Per germline, CDR1 SGHVS and CDR2 FNYEAQ. The CDR3 length is 17 residues. The ends were cut back, 6 bases at V and 4 bases at J, with 24 bases in the middle. CDR3: CASRHYRLSVRRYGYTF. CDR3 DNA: TGTGCCAGCAGACACTATAGGTTGAGTGTGAGACGCTATGGCTACACCTTC.

V usage is TRBV27 and J usage is TRBJ2-7, with 7 bases aligning to TRBD2. With V trimmed by 4 bases and J by 9 bases, 15 bases remained unmatched. This CDR3 is 15 amino acids long. The V gene's germline CDR1 is MNHEY and CDR2 SMNVEV (reference sequence). The CDR3: CASSSTGVPPGGQYF. Here the CDR3 DNA reads TGTGCCAGCAGTTCAACGGGAGTGCCCCCGGGGGGGCAGTACTTC.

The gene calls are TRBV7-2 and TRBJ2-1; D is perhaps TRBD1 (6 bases). The CDR3 consists of 14 residues. V shed 4 bases and J shed 7 bases, with 14 bases lying between them. Germline V gene sequence: CDR1 SGHTA, CDR2 FQGNSA. The CDR3 DNA reads as TGTGCCAGCAGCTCCACCGGGACACAGAATGAGCAGTTCTTC. Encoded protein: CASSSTGTQNEQFF.

The gene calls are TRBV7-2 and TRBJ2-3, with a weak D call TRBD2 (6 bases). This CDR3 has 13 amino acids. CDR1 is SGHTA and CDR2 is FQGNSA in the germline V gene. The V gene lost 5 bases and the J gene lost 2 bases, with 8 bases spanning the gap. CDR3 bases: TGTGCCAGCAGCGCGGGAATCACAGATACGCAGTATTTT. It translates to CASSAGITDTQYF.

This rearrangement joins TRBV6-5 to TRBJ2-2; 7 bases align to TRBD1. Germline V CDR1 and CDR2: MNHEY, SVGAGI. The trim removed 7 bases at V and 5 bases at J, leaving 10 bases unmatched. CDR3 size: 15 residues. The CDR3, as DNA: TGTGCCAGCACCCGCCGTGAGGGGGCGACCGGGGAGCTGTTTTTT. Protein: CASTRREGATGELFF.

The J gene is TRBJ2-7, the V gene TRBV6-2 or TRBV6-3; D uncertain. The V end lost 0 bases, the J end lost 6 bases, and 6 bases lay between the germline ends. CDR1 MNHEY and CDR2 SVGEGT come from the germline V gene. This CDR3 is built from 12 residues. The CDR3 DNA is TGTGCCAGCAGTTACTCAAACGGCGAGCAGTACTTC. Its translation is CASSYSNGEQYF.

The chain carries TRBV6-1 and TRBJ1-1, with D possibly being TRBD1 (6 bases). Germline V gene lookup returns CDR1 MNHNS and CDR2 SASEGT. This CDR3 contains 14 residues. V lost 2 bases and J 7 bases, leaving 14 bases between the germline ends. CDR3 amino acids: CASSERQRGGEAFF. The CDR3, as DNA: TGTGCCAGCAGTGAAAGGCAGAGAGGGGGTGAAGCTTTCTTT.

CDR3 nucleotides: TGCGCCAGCAGCCAAGGTTACAGCAAAGAGACCCAGTACTTC. This translates into CASSQGYSKETQYF. This chain uses TRBV4-3 with TRBJ2-5; D is unresolved. Germline V CDR1 and CDR2: LGHNA, YSLEER. The CDR3 consists of 14 residues. Trimming stripped 1 base from V and 3 bases from J, with 9 bases between.

Note on this clone: Within the sample, other DNA sequences also encode this same CDR3. This chain uses TRBV7-2 with TRBJ2-1; TRBD2 agrees at 13 bases. This CDR3 region has 16 residues. Trimming cost V 1 base and J 5 bases; bases outside gene matches: 2. Germline V gives CDR1 SGHTA, CDR2 FQGNSA. The CDR3 DNA follows: TGTGCCAGCAGCTTAGTCGGGACTAGCGGGGACAATGAGCAGTTCTTC. It specifies CASSLVGTSGDNEQFF.

The J gene is TRBJ2-2, the V gene TRBV24-1; D is unresolved. The V and J ends lost 5 bases and 1 base respectively, with 7 bases between them. This CDR3 is 14 amino acids long. CDR1 is KGHDR, CDR2 SFDVKD, per germline. CDR3 nucleotide sequence: TGTGCCACCAGTGCACCACTGAACACCGGGGAGCTGTTTTTT. Translation gives CATSAPLNTGELFF.

This chain uses TRBV25-1 with TRBJ2-7; 10 bases line up with TRBD2. The junction had 9 bases not matched to a gene; V was cut back by 7 bases and J by 3 bases. The germline V gene has CDR1 MGHDK and CDR2 SYGVNS. The length of the CDR3 is 15 residues. The CDR3 bases are TGTGCCAGCATTTCGGGACTAGCGAGGTACTACGAGCAGTACTTC. It specifies CASISGLARYYEQYF.

The chain employs TRBV28 and TRBJ1-4, with D perhaps matching TRBD1 (5 bases). CDR1 and CDR2 from the germline V gene are MDHEN and SYDVKM. CDR3 size: 15 residues. Trimming shortened V by 3 bases and J by 8 bases, and 16 bases separated the two germline ends. CDR3 sequence: CASSFDGRVAEKLFF. CDR3 bases: TGTGCCAGCAGTTTCGATGGCAGGGTTGCGGAAAAACTGTTTTTT.

This chain joins TRBV28 and TRBJ2-2; TRBD1 aligns across 8 bases. V dropped 5 bases and J dropped 5; count of bases not matched to a gene: 4. Germline assignment: CDR1 MDHEN and CDR2 SYDVKM. The CDR3 sequence is 14 residues long. CDR3 region: CASSTGQGTGELFF. CDR3 DNA: TGTGCCAGCAGTACCGGACAGGGAACCGGGGAGCTGTTTTTT. Combining the CDR3 with reference TRBV28 and TRBJ2-2 gives the whole variable domain DVKVTQSSRYLVKRTGEKVFLECVQDMDHENMFWYRQDPGLGLRLIYFSYDVKMKEKGDIPEGYSVSREKKERFSLILESASTNQTSMYLCASSTGQGTGELFFGEGSRLTVL.

This clone appeared once. The chain couples TRBV5-1 to TRBJ2-3, with 11 nucleotides matching TRBD2. CDR1 is SGHRS, CDR2 YFSETQ, per germline. V was clipped by 1 base and J by 2 bases; unmatched bases: 3. The CDR3 consists of 16 residues. The CDR3 DNA reads as TGCGCCAGCAGCTTGATAGCGGGAGGGATCACAGATACGCAGTATTTT. Its translation: CASSLIAGGITDTQYF. Complete variable domain (other parts from reference TRBV5-1 and TRBJ2-3): KAGVTQTPRYLIKTRGQQVTLSCSPISGHRSVSWYQQTPGQGLQFLFEYFSETQRNKGNFPGRFSGRQFSNSRSEMNVSTLELGDSALYLCASSLIAGGITDTQYFGPGTRLTVL.

With respect to this clone: One junction end does not reproduce the germline sequence, and a read error may be involved. The chain has TRBV5-4 and TRBJ2-4; 10 positions match TRBD2. Germline CDR1 and CDR2: SGHNT and YYREEE (reference sequence). The CDR3 loop spans 17 amino acids. CDR3 sequence: CASSEISGRRSKNTQYF. CDR3 in DNA: TGTGCCAGCAGCGAGATTAGCGGGAGGCGGTCTAAAAACACTCAGTACTTC.

CDR3 in DNA: TGCGCCAGCAGCTTGGGATTGGTAGGGGGGAACACTGAAGCTTTCTTT. Translating gives CASSLGLVGGNTEAFF. The chain couples TRBV5-1 to TRBJ1-1, with D tentatively TRBD1 (6 bases). The CDR3 covers 16 residues. The ends were cut back, 0 bases at V and 1 base at J, with 13 bases in the middle. Germline lookup yields CDR1 SGHRS and CDR2 YFSETQ.

This chain connects TRBV5-1 to TRBJ2-3; TRBD2 aligns across 12 bases. Germline loops: CDR1 SGHRS, CDR2 YFSETQ. There are 16 residues in the CDR3. V shed 3 bases and J 8 bases; nucleotides not matched to a gene: 10. The CDR3 loop reads CASSWTSGKVWGTQYF. In DNA, the CDR3 is TGCGCCAGCAGCTGGACTAGCGGGAAAGTGTGGGGTACGCAGTATTTT.

This chain links TRBV11-2 with TRBJ1-4, with 8 bases fitting TRBD1. Germline assignment: CDR1 SGHAT and CDR2 FQNNGV. V was clipped by 3 bases and J by 6 bases; unmatched bases: 12. This CDR3 contains 17 residues. The CDR3 bases are TGTGCCAGCAGCTTGTCCTTTATAGGACAGGGTTATGAAAAACTGTTTTTT. It is translated as CASSLSFIGQGYEKLFF. The variable domain in full, with the rest retrieved from reference TRBV11-2 and TRBJ1-4, is EAGVAQSPRYKIIEKRQSVAFWCNPISGHATLYWYQQILGQGPKLLIQFQNNGVVDDSQLPKDRFSAERLKGVDSTLKIQPAKLEDSAVYLCASSLSFIGQGYEKLFFGSGTQLSVL.

Of note for this clone: Other DNA sequences from this sample encode an identical CDR3 as well. The chain employs TRBV9 and TRBJ2-2; TRBD2 is a possible D gene (6 bases). Germline lookup yields CDR1 SGDLS and CDR2 YYNGEE. The ends were cut back, 0 bases at V and 0 bases at J, with 9 bases in the middle. The CDR3 loop spans 16 amino acids. The CDR3 DNA reads as TGTGCCAGCAGCGTAGTGGCGGGGACGAACACCGGGGAGCTGTTTTTT. Translation gives CASSVVAGTNTGELFF.

This clone came up once. This chain uses TRBV28 with TRBJ1-2, with 8 positions matching TRBD1. The V gene end was trimmed by 6 bases and the J gene end by 10 bases; junction bases not matched to a gene: 7. The germline gives CDR1 MDHEN, CDR2 SYDVKM. CDR3 length equals 12 residues. In DNA, the CDR3 is TGTGCCAGCAGCAAGACAGGGGCTGTCTACACCTTC. Amino acids: CASSKTGAVYTF.

This sequence joins TRBV20-1 and TRBJ2-1, with 7 bases matching TRBD1. The V gene's germline CDR1 is DFQATT and CDR2 SNEGSKA (reference sequence). The CDR3 covers 16 residues. Losses at the gene ends were 3 bases for V and 7 bases for J; bases not matched to a gene: 15. This CDR3 is CSASDFGTSGGNEQFF. In DNA form, the CDR3 reads TGCAGTGCTAGTGATTTTGGGACGTCAGGGGGTAATGAGCAGTTCTTC.

The genes are TRBV20-1 and TRBJ1-6; no clear D gene. The CDR3 is made up of 11 amino acids. Germline CDR1 DFQATT, CDR2 SNEGSKA (reference sequence). V gave up 6 bases and J gave up 12 bases, with 12 bases separating them. Here the CDR3 reads CSAQQTQPLHF. DNA of the CDR3: TGCAGTGCCCAACAGACGCAACCCCTCCACTTT.

The genes are TRBV5-1 and TRBJ2-6; a weak D match, TRBD1 (6 bases). CDR3 size: 18 residues. CDR1 and CDR2 from the germline V gene are SGHRS and YFSETQ. V lost 0 bases and J 0 bases, leaving 13 bases between the germline ends. The CDR3 DNA follows: TGCGCCAGCAGCTTGGCCAGGACAGTGCCCTCTGGGGCCAACGTCCTGACTTTC. This gives the protein CASSLARTVPSGANVLTF.

This chain links TRBV15 with TRBJ1-2; D uncertain. The CDR3 spans 14 residues. V shed 5 bases and J shed 4 bases, with 14 bases lying between them. CDR1 and CDR2 (germline): LNHNV, YYDKDF (reference sequence). CDR3: CATSPPGWGYGYTF. Written as DNA, the CDR3 is TGTGCCACCAGCCCTCCGGGGTGGGGCTATGGCTACACCTTC.

The gene calls are TRBV5-6 and TRBJ2-1; 11 bases fit TRBD2. V gave up 2 bases and J gave up 8 bases; unmatched junction bases: 6. Germline V CDR1 and CDR2: SGHDT, YYEEEE. There are 15 residues in the CDR3. The CDR3 spells CASSFQTSGGYEQFF. CDR3 DNA sequence: TGTGCCAGCAGCTTTCAAACTAGCGGGGGATATGAGCAGTTCTTC.

The rearrangement uses TRBV19 and TRBJ2-1; 7 bases map to TRBD2. V shed 1 base, J shed 4 bases, and the junction held 4 bases outside the gene matches. Germline V gene lookup returns CDR1 LNHDA and CDR2 SQIVND (reference sequence). This CDR3 spans 15 amino acids. CDR3 sequence: CASSIGGGVYNEQFF. The DNA for the CDR3 is TGTGCCAGTAGTATAGGCGGGGGTGTATACAATGAGCAGTTCTTC.

The chain recombines TRBV4-2 with TRBJ1-3; the D gene is possibly TRBD1 (5 bases). This CDR3 has 13 amino acids. Germline V gene lookup returns CDR1 LGHNA and CDR2 YNFKEQ. V shed 1 base and J shed 7 bases, with 8 bases lying between them. CDR3: CASSQGQGNTIYF. CDR3 sequence (DNA): TGTGCCAGCAGCCAAGGGCAGGGTAACACCATATATTTT.